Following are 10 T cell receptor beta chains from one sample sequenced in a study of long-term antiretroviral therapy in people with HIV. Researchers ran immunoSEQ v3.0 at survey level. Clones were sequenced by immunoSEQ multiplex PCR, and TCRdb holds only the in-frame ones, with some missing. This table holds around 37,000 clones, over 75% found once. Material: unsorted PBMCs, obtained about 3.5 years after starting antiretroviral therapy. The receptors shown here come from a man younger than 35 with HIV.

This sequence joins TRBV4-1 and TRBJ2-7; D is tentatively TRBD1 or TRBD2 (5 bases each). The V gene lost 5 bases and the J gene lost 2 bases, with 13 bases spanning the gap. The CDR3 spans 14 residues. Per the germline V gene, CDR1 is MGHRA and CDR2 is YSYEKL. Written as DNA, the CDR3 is TGCGCCAGCAGCGCAGGGACGGAGACCTACGAGCAGTACTTC. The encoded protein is CASSAGTETYEQYF.

CDR3 loop: CASSKSGTPIQGYTF. CDR3 sequence (DNA): TGTGCCAGCAGCAAATCCGGGACTCCAATCCAAGGCTACACCTTC. The chain links TRBV5-4 to TRBJ1-2; a weak D match, TRBD1 (5 bases). V lost 4 bases and J lost 8, with 21 bases in between. CDR1 SGHNT and CDR2 YYREEE come from the germline V gene (reference sequence). This CDR3 spans 15 amino acids.

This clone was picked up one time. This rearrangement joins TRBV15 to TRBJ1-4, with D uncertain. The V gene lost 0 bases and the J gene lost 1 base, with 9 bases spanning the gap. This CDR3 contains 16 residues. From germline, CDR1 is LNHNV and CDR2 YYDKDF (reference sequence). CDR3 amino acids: CATSRDQRLTNEKLFF. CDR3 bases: TGTGCCACCAGCAGAGATCAAAGGCTAACTAATGAAAAACTGTTTTTT.

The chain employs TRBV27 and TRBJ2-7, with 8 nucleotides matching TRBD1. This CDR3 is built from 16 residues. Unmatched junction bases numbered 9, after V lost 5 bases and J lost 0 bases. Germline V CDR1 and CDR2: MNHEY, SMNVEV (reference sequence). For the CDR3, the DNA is TGTGCCAGCAGTATACTTCGGGACAGGACCTCCTACGAGCAGTACTTC. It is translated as CASSILRDRTSYEQYF.

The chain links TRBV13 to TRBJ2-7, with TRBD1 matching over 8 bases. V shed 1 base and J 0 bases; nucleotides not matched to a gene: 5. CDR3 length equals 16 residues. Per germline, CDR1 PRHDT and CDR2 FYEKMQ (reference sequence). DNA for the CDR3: TGTGCCAGCAGCTTAGCGGGACAGGTGGTCTCCTACGAGCAGTACTTC. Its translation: CASSLAGQVVSYEQYF.

This CDR3 is CASSTSTTSKDGYTF. CDR3 nucleotides: TGTGCCAGCAGCACGTCGACAACAAGTAAGGATGGCTACACCTTC. This chain links TRBV9 with TRBJ1-2; D gene unclear. Trimming took off 4 bases at V and 6 bases at J, with 19 bases between the two ends. This CDR3 region has 15 residues. The germline V gene has CDR1 SGDLS and CDR2 YYNGEE.

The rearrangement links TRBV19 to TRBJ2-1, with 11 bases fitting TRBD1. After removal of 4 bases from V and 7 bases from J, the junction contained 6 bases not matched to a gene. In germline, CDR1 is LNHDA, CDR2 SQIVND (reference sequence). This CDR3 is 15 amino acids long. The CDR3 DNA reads TGTGCCAGTAGTAGGGGACAGGGGGTTTTTAATGAGCAGTTCTTC. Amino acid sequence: CASSRGQGVFNEQFF.

As DNA, the CDR3 is TGTGCCAGCCGATCTAACCCGGGACCGGCGGATGAGCAGTTCTTC. Amino acid sequence: CASRSNPGPADEQFF. This sequence joins TRBV7-8 and TRBJ2-1, with D possibly being TRBD1 or TRBD2 (5 bases each). Per germline, CDR1 SGHVS and CDR2 FQNEAQ. The CDR3 spans 15 residues. Deletions cut 8 bases from V and 8 bases from J, with 22 bases between.

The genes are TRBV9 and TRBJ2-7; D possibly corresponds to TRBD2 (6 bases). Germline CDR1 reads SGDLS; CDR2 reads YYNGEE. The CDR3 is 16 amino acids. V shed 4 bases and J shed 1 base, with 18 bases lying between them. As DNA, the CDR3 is TGTGCCAGCAGCAAATCCTTCGGGGGAACTTCCTACGAGCAGTACTTC. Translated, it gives CASSKSFGGTSYEQYF.

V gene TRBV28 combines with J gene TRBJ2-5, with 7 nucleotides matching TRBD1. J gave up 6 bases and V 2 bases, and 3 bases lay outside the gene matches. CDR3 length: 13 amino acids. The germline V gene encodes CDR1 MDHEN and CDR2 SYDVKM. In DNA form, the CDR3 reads TGTGCCAGCAGTTTACAAGGGGGCAAGACCCAGTACTTC. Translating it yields CASSLQGGKTQYF.